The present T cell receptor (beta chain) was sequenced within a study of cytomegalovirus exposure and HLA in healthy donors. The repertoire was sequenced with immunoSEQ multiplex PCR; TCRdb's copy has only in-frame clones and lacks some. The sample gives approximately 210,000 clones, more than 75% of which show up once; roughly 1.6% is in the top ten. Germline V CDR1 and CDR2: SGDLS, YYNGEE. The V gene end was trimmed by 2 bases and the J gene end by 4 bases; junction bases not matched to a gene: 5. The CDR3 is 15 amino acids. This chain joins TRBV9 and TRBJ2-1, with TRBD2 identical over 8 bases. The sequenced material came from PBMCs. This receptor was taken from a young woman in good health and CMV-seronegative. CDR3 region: CASSVAGGWYNEQFF. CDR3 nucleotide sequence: TGTGCCAGCAGCGTGGCGGGGGGATGGTACAATGAGCAGTTCTTC. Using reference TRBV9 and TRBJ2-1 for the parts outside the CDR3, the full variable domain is DSGVTQTPKHLITATGQRVTLRCSPRSGDLSVYWYQQSLDQGLQFLIQYYNGEERAKGNILERFSAQQFPDLHSELNLSSLELGDSALYFCASSVAGGWYNEQFFGPGTRLTVL.